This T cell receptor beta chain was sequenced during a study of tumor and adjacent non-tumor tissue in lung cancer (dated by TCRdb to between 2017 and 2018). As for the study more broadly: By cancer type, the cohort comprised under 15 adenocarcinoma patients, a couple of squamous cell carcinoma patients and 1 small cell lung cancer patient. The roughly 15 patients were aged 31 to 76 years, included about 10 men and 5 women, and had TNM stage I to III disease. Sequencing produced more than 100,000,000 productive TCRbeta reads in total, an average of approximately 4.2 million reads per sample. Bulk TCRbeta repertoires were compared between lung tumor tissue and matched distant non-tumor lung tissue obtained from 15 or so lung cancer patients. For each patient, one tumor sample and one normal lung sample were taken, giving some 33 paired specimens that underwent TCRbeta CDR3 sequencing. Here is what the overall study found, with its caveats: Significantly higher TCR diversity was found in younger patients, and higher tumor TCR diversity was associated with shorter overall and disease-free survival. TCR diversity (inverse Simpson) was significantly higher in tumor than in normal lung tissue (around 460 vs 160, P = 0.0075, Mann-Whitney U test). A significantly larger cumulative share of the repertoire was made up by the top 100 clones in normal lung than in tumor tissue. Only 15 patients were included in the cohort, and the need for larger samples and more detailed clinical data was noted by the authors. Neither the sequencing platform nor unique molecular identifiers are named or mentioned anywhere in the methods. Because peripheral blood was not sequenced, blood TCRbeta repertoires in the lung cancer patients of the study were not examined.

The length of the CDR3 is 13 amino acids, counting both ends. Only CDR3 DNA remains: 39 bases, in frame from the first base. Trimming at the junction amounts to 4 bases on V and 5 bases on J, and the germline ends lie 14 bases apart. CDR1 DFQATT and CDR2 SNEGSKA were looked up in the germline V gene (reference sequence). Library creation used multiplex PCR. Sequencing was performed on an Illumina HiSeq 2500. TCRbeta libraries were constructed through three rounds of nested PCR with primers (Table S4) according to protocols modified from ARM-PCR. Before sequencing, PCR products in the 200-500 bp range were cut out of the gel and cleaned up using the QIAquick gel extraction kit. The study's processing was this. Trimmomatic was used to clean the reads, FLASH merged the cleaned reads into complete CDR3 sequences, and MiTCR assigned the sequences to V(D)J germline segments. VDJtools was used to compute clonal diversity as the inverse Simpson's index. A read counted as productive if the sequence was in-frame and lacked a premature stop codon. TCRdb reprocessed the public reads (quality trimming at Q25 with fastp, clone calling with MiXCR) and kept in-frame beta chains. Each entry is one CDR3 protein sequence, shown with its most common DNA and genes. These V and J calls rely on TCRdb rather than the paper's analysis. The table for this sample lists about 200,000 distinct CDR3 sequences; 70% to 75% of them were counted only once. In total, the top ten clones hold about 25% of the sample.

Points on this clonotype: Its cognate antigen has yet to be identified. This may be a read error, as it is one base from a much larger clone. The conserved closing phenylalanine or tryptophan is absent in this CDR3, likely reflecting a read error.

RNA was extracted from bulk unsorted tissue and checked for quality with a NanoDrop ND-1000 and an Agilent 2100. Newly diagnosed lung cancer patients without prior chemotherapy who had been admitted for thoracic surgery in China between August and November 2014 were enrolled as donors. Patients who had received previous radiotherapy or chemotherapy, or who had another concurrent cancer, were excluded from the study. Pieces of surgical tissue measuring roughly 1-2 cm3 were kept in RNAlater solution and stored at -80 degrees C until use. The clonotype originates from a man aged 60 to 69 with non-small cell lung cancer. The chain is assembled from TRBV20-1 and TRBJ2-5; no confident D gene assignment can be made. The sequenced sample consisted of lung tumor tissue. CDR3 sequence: CSAKEQWLETQYY. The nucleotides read TGCAGTGCTAAGGAACAGTGGTTGGAGACCCAGTACTAC.